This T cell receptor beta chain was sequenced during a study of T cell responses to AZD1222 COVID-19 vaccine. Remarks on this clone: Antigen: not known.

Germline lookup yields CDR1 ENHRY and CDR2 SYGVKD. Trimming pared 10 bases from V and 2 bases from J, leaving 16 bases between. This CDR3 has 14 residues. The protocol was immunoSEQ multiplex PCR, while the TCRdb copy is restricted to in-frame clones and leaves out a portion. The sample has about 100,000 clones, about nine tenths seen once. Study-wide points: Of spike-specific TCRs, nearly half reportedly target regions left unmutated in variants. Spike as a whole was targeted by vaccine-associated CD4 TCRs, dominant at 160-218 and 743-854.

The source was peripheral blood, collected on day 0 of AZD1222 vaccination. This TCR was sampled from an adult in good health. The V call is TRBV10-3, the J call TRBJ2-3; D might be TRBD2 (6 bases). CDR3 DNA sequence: TGTGCCACGGCGTCCAGGGAGGACACAGATACGCAGTATTTT. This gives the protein CATASREDTDTQYF.